This entry concerns a single T cell receptor (beta chain). Antigen: not known. This specimen belongs to a study of shared clonotypes between healthy human individuals. About the research overall: The composition of the donors was a couple of women and a few men aged 18 to 49.

Every one of the donors was a Caucasian adult that lived in Nashville, Tennessee. Using immunoSEQ multiplex PCR, the repertoire was profiled, and TCRdb retains in-frame clones only, with some absent. The sample lists millions of clones, more than 80% occurring once. The CDR3 loop spans 14 amino acids. V lost 4 bases to trimming and J lost 4 bases, with 14 bases between them. Germline values: CDR1 SGDLS, CDR2 YYNGEE. Whole-study results and caveats: Across four donors, naive CD4 shared approximately 4.5%, naive CD8 about 3.2%, memory CD4 more than 2%, memory CD8 around 0.42%.

This chain links TRBV9 with TRBJ1-2; tentative D call: TRBD1 (6 bases). The source is a man in his late teens or twenties in good health. Some clones in this sample may be carry-over from other donors' samples. Sequenced input: naive CD4+ T cells from PBMCs. As for subset: CD45RA+ positively selected. The CDR3 reads CASSPGQPGYGYTF. In nucleotides, the CDR3 is TGTGCCAGCAGCCCAGGACAGCCCGGCTATGGCTACACCTTC.